These 29 T cell receptor beta chains share one sample of origin, sequenced in a study of early T cells in non-severe SARS-CoV-2 infection. One entry per CDR3 protein, called by TCRdb with MiXCR from the 5' RACE reads. The sample carries approximately 40,000 distinct CDR3 sequences, about 5.7% recorded once. Sequenced material: whole blood, taken at baseline. These receptors all stem from an adult who was a healthcare worker with PCR-confirmed SARS-CoV-2 infection or an uninfected control (not recorded which).

The J gene is TRBJ2-1, the V gene TRBV2; 7 bases match TRBD1. This CDR3 comprises 15 residues. The ends lost 6 bases at V and 0 bases at J; junction bases unmatched: 5. Germline CDR1 and CDR2: SNHLY and FYNNEI. The CDR3 region is CASRGQTSSYNEQFF. The CDR3 bases are TGTGCCAGCAGGGGACAGACGAGCTCCTACAATGAGCAGTTCTTC.

The CDR3 loop reads CASGRGTDTQYF. The DNA for the CDR3 is TGTGCCAGCGGCAGGGGGACAGATACGCAGTATTTT. The chain uses TRBV12-3 or TRBV12-4 and TRBJ2-3; 7 bases align to TRBD1. The V segment lost 8 bases and the J segment 3 bases; nucleotides outside the gene matches: 2. CDR3 length: 12 amino acids.

This clonotype was seen only a few times. The gene calls are TRBV6-1 and TRBJ1-2; 7 nucleotides agree with TRBD1. CDR1 is MNHNS, CDR2 SASEGT, per germline. This CDR3 spans 13 amino acids. Losses at the gene ends were 2 bases for V and 3 bases for J; bases not matched to a gene: 0. Here the CDR3 DNA reads TGTGCCAGCAGTGAAACAGGGGACTATGGCTACACCTTC. Protein sequence: CASSETGDYGYTF.

The rearrangement links TRBV5-6 to TRBJ2-7; D remains ambiguous. Germline V CDR1 and CDR2: SGHDT, YYEEEE. Between the trimmed V and J ends, which lost 3 bases and 6 bases, there was a span of 16 bases. This CDR3 comprises 14 residues. CDR3 in amino acids: CASSSGPRAIEQYF. Written as DNA, the CDR3 is TGTGCCAGCAGCTCGGGTCCCCGGGCCATCGAGCAGTACTTC.

Turning to this clonotype: This sequence may be a read error, since a much larger clone differs from it by one base. The V call is TRBV7-8, the J call TRBJ1-2; the D is unclear. This CDR3 has 14 amino acids. Germline values: CDR1 SGHVS, CDR2 FQNEAQ. The CDR3 loop reads CTSSLVTIGAGYTF. As DNA, the CDR3 is TGTACCAGCAGCTTAGTCACGATAGGAGCTGGCTACACCTTC.

At least ten counts were recorded for this clonotype. V is TRBV19 and J is TRBJ1-5; D is uncertain. Germline values: CDR1 LNHDA, CDR2 SQIVND (reference sequence). V lost 4 bases and J 3 bases, leaving 7 bases between the germline ends. This CDR3 has 13 residues. The CDR3 sequence is CASSTGPNQPQHF. CDR3 nucleotides: TGTGCCAGTAGTACAGGTCCCAATCAGCCCCAGCATTTT.

Many counts were recorded for this clonotype. The V call is TRBV7-9, the J call TRBJ2-3; no clear D gene. The germline gives CDR1 SEHNR, CDR2 FQNEAQ (reference sequence). The CDR3 loop spans 15 amino acids. Trimming shortened V by 2 bases and J by 4 bases, and 13 bases separated the two germline ends. The CDR3, as DNA: TGTGCCAGCAGCTTACGACGGTATTCCCCAGATACGCAGTATTTT. It yields the protein CASSLRRYSPDTQYF.

This clonotype has only a few counts. Here the CDR3 reads CASSLRQQGQETQYF. The DNA for the CDR3 is TGTGCCAGCAGTTTACGACAGCAAGGACAAGAGACCCAGTACTTC. The V call is TRBV28, the J call TRBJ2-5, with D possibly matching TRBD1 (5 bases). Germline lookup yields CDR1 MDHEN and CDR2 SYDVKM. The CDR3 is 15 amino acids. The V and J ends lost 2 bases and 2 bases respectively, with 12 bases between them.

A few counts support this clonotype. The chain has TRBV12-3 or TRBV12-4 and TRBJ1-3; the D gene is possibly TRBD1 (6 bases). V shed 6 bases and J shed 2 bases, with 14 bases lying between them. CDR3 length: 15 residues. CDR3: CASRATGSAGNTIYF. As DNA, the CDR3 is TGTGCCAGCAGGGCGACAGGATCTGCTGGAAACACCATATATTTT.

In this sample, this clonotype turned up a few times. The V call is TRBV6-5, the J call TRBJ2-2, with D maybe TRBD1 (6 bases). There are 15 residues in the CDR3. V lost 6 bases and J 3 bases, leaving 14 bases between the germline ends. Looked up from germline, CDR1 is MNHEY and CDR2 is SVGAGI. For the CDR3, the DNA is TGTGCCAGCAGGCGGACTGGACAGTACACCGGGGAGCTGTTTTTT. Residues: CASRRTGQYTGELFF.

This clonotype has only a few counts. The chain employs TRBV3-1 and TRBJ2-1; TRBD1 aligns across 7 bases. The CDR3 consists of 15 residues. The germline gives CDR1 LGHDT, CDR2 YNNKEL (reference sequence). V lost 6 bases, J lost 2 bases, and 7 bases stayed unmatched. The CDR3: CASRRGDSAYNEQFF. The CDR3 region has the DNA TGTGCCAGCAGACGAGGGGACAGCGCCTACAATGAGCAGTTCTTC.

This clonotype has more than one count but fewer than ten. The rearrangement joins TRBV11-2 to TRBJ2-1; possibly TRBD2 for D (6 bases). CDR3 length equals 15 residues. V lost 6 bases, J lost 0 bases, and 12 bases lay in between. Germline loops: CDR1 SGHAT, CDR2 FQNNGV. The CDR3 DNA reads TGTGCCAGCAGTTTGATCGGGAGCTCCTACAATGAGCAGTTCTTC. This gives the protein CASSLIGSSYNEQFF.

This clonotype has at least ten counts. The J gene is TRBJ2-1, the V gene TRBV28, with a weak D call TRBD2 (6 bases). Germline CDR1 is MDHEN and CDR2 is SYDVKM. The CDR3 spans 14 residues. Trimming removed 8 bases from V and 7 bases from J, with 18 bases in between. CDR3 protein: CASGVGAGRNEQFF. DNA for the CDR3: TGTGCCAGCGGCGTCGGGGCGGGGAGGAATGAGCAGTTCTTC.

This clonotype was counted at least ten times. This sequence joins TRBV6-2 or TRBV6-3 and TRBJ2-1; no clear D. The CDR3 spans 12 residues. The V end lost 0 bases, the J end lost 13 bases, and 10 bases lay between the germline ends. Germline V gene data show CDR1 as MNHEY and CDR2 as SVGEGT. The CDR3 is CASSYSTRLQFF. The DNA for the CDR3 is TGTGCCAGCAGTTACTCGACCAGGTTACAGTTCTTC.

This clonotype was picked up many times. The rearrangement joins TRBV4-1 to TRBJ2-5, with 8 positions matching TRBD1. The CDR3 has 16 residues. Trimming took 0 bases from V and 4 from J; bases not matched to a gene: 7. Germline loops: CDR1 MGHRA, CDR2 YSYEKL. CDR3 DNA: TGCGCCAGCAGCCAAGATTCCCGAGACAGGGGAGAGACCCAGTACTTC. Translation: CASSQDSRDRGETQYF.

This clonotype has at least ten counts. The chain joins TRBV10-3 to TRBJ1-3; weak D call: TRBD1 (6 bases). V was pared by 4 bases and J by 0 bases, with 10 bases between. Germline lookup yields CDR1 ENHRY and CDR2 SYGVKD. The CDR3 has 15 amino acids. CDR3 residues: CAISGDNTSGNTIYF. The CDR3 nucleotides read TGTGCCATCAGTGGGGACAATACCTCTGGAAACACCATATATTTT.

In its sample, this clonotype was seen many times. The V and J genes are TRBV7-9 and TRBJ2-1, with TRBD1 matching over 10 bases. From germline, CDR1 is SEHNR and CDR2 FQNEAQ (reference sequence). With 6 bases clipped from V and 7 bases from J, the junction kept 0 bases outside the gene matches. There are 12 residues in the CDR3. CDR3 sequence reads: CASRDRGNEQFF. CDR3 in DNA: TGTGCCAGCAGGGACAGGGGGAATGAGCAGTTCTTC.

This clonotype has at least ten counts. The rearrangement links TRBV7-3 to TRBJ1-1, with 12 bases aligning to TRBD1. With 4 bases clipped from V and 11 bases from J, the junction kept 11 bases outside the gene matches. The CDR3 consists of 15 residues. Germline loops: CDR1 SGHTA, CDR2 FQGTGA. The CDR3 DNA is TGTGCCAGCAGCTCAACCGGGACAGGGGGCGCTAAGGCTTTCTTT. It yields the protein CASSSTGTGGAKAFF. Supplemented by reference TRBV7-3 and TRBJ1-1, the full variable domain reads GAGVSQTPSNKVTEKGKYVELRCDPISGHTALYWYRQSLGQGPEFLIYFQGTGAADDSGLPNDRFFAVRPEGSVSTLKIQRTERGDSAVYLCASSSTGTGGAKAFFGQGTRLTVV.

The CDR3 coding sequence is TGTGCCAGCAGCCGGGGACTCATGGGGAACACCGGGGAGCTGTTTTTT. Translated: CASSRGLMGNTGELFF. The J gene is TRBJ2-2, the V gene TRBV11-3, with D possibly matching TRBD2 (6 bases). This CDR3 comprises 16 residues. The V end was cut by 5 bases, the J end by 1 base, with 14 bases between. Looked up from germline, CDR1 is SGHNT and CDR2 is YENEEA.

This clonotype occurred many times. The CDR3 region has the DNA TGTGCCAGCAGTCGAGAAAGGACTAGCGGGGCTCGTAGCTACGAGCAGTACTTC. Translating it yields CASSRERTSGARSYEQYF. This rearrangement joins TRBV9 to TRBJ2-7, with 12 bases lining up with TRBD2. CDR1 is SGDLS, CDR2 YYNGEE, per germline. V was pared by 5 bases and J by 3 bases, with 15 bases of the junction left unmatched. The CDR3 totals 18 residues.

This clonotype was counted at least ten times. The chain couples TRBV7-9 to TRBJ1-1; D remains ambiguous. Germline CDR1 and CDR2: SEHNR and FQNEAQ (reference sequence). The CDR3 is made up of 13 amino acids. Trimming took off 5 bases at V and 1 base at J, with 8 bases between the two ends. DNA for the CDR3: TGTGCCAGCAGCCCCTTGCCGAACACTGAAGCTTTCTTT. Translated, it gives CASSPLPNTEAFF.

As to this clonotype: A much larger clone is a single base away; this may be a read error. The chain has TRBV11-2 and TRBJ2-5, with D perhaps matching TRBD1 (7 bases). Germline V gene data show CDR1 as SGHAT and CDR2 as FQNNGV. This CDR3 is 11 amino acids long. CDR3 amino acids: CASSSGGPQHF. The CDR3 DNA reads TGTGCCAGCAGCTCAGGGGGGCCCCAGCACTTC.

This clonotype was counted ten times or more. This chain uses TRBV6-1 with TRBJ1-5, with 10 bases lining up with TRBD1. The germline CDR1 and CDR2 sequences are MNHNS and SASEGT. Trimming cost V 6 bases and J 1 base; bases outside gene matches: 3. The CDR3 extends over 15 amino acids. CDR3 DNA: TGTGCCAGCAGAGCGGACAGGGGGAGCAATCAGCCCCAGCATTTT. This gives the protein CASRADRGSNQPQHF.

The J gene is TRBJ2-3, the V gene TRBV11-3; D is unclear. Per germline, CDR1 SGHNT and CDR2 YENEEA. V shed 0 bases and J shed 6 bases, with 7 bases lying between them. This CDR3 spans 13 amino acids. The CDR3 bases are TGTGCCAGCAGCTTAGACGAGAAGGATACGCAGTATTTT. Protein product: CASSLDEKDTQYF.

This clonotype has at least ten counts. The CDR3 sequence is CASSPPNHNEQFF. CDR3 DNA sequence: TGTGCCAGCAGTCCTCCCAACCACAATGAGCAGTTCTTC. The V call is TRBV12-3 or TRBV12-4, the J call TRBJ2-1; D unresolved. V lost 5 bases and J lost 5, with 10 bases in between. This CDR3 contains 13 residues.

There are many counts of this clonotype. The J gene is TRBJ2-4, the V gene TRBV20-1, with TRBD2 identical over 14 bases. CDR1 DFQATT and CDR2 SNEGSKA come from the germline V gene (reference sequence). The ends lost 6 bases at V and 1 base at J; junction bases unmatched: 8. The CDR3 runs 17 residues. The CDR3 here is CSARGLAGVGAKNIQYF. The CDR3 DNA follows: TGCAGTGCCAGGGGACTAGCGGGAGTTGGGGCCAAAAACATTCAGTACTTC.

This clonotype was counted between two and nine times. This chain connects TRBV7-2 to TRBJ2-7, with 9 bases identical to TRBD2. V dropped 2 bases and J dropped 11; count of bases not matched to a gene: 13. This CDR3 comprises 15 residues. Germline V gene sequence: CDR1 SGHTA, CDR2 FQGNSA. The DNA of the CDR3 is TGTGCCAGCAGCTTAAGTCACGCTAGCGGGAAGCATAAGTACTTC. Its protein is CASSLSHASGKHKYF. Full variable domain (missing parts from reference TRBV7-2 and TRBJ2-7): GAGVSQSPSNKVTEKGKDVELRCDPISGHTALYWYRQSLGQGLEFLIYFQGNSAPDKSGLPSDRFSAERTGGSVSTLTIQRTQQEDSAVYLCASSLSHASGKHKYFGPGTRLTVT.

This clonotype was seen only a few times. J is TRBJ1-3 and V is TRBV6-6; weak D call: TRBD1 (6 bases). V lost 8 bases and J 0 bases, leaving 20 bases between the germline ends. The CDR3 is 17 residues long. Germline V gene sequence: CDR1 MNHNY, CDR2 SVGAGI (reference sequence). In nucleotides, the CDR3 is TGTGCCAGCGGACACATAGGGGGGGCCGTCTCTGGAAACACCATATATTTT. Translation gives CASGHIGGAVSGNTIYF.

In this sample, this clonotype turned up many times. This chain links TRBV5-1 with TRBJ2-1, with D unresolved. Per the germline V gene, CDR1 is SGHRS and CDR2 is YFSETQ. The CDR3 is 14 residues long. V gave up 0 bases and J gave up 8 bases, with 12 bases separating them. CDR3: CASSLAGLVYEQFF. The CDR3 region has the DNA TGCGCCAGCAGCTTGGCTGGGTTGGTTTATGAGCAGTTCTTC.